Included here is one T cell receptor (beta chain) sequence, with context. This clonotype was detected only a few times. Its antigen specificity is not known. No per-base quality is available; no much larger clone lies one base away. TCRdb records Illumina NovaSeq 6000 as the sequencer. TCR cDNA was made using 5'RACE template switching, a step that added a universal primer site and unique molecular identifiers. Priming for cDNA synthesis came from both the TCR alpha and TCR beta constant segments. Two PCR steps were used to amplify libraries, with sample barcodes and sequencing adapters being added in the second step. Sequencing of the libraries was done on either Illumina HiSeq 2500 (2x100 bp) or NovaSeq (2x150 bp). Per the authors' processing: MIGEC was used to demultiplex reads and collapse the reads into UMI consensus sequences, and MiXCR was used for V(D)J alignment. Vaccine-responding clonotypes were identified with edgeR using replicate PBMC samples, with FDR below 0.01 and a log2 fold change above 5 up to day 15 being required. Each bulk clonotype was labeled CD4 or CD8 based on which sequenced repertoire, CD4 or CD8, contained the clonotype at higher abundance. Using fastp at Q25 and MiXCR, TCRdb reprocessed the public reads and kept productive beta chains. Rows matching on CDR3 protein sequence are summarized as one entry with the most common DNA and genes. TCRdb, rather than the study authors, made the V and J calls. Recorded for this sample are about 320,000 distinct CDR3 sequences; 3.5% to 5% of them occurred a single time. Of the sample, roughly 19% is held by the ten largest clones.

This sample is drawn from a study of T cells after yellow fever vaccination (dated by TCRdb to between 2018 and 2021). In the study overall: Libraries from fractions with low cell numbers were prepared with the SMART-Seq v4 Ultra Low Input RNA kit. To follow T-cell clones before and after both primary and booster YFV17D yellow fever vaccination, bulk TCR alpha and beta repertoires underwent longitudinal sequencing. The cohort comprised two healthy male donors, one aged 18 to 29 and one aged 30 to 40 years. Blood was collected at multiple timepoints before and after primary and secondary immunization, and bulk PBMC replicates and cell subsets were isolated. What the research found in general, with its limitations: Most clones expanded after primary vaccination were re-detected after the booster (almost 98% of CD4 and about nine tenths of CD8), suggesting broad memory maintenance. The secondary T-cell response was weaker than the primary response but faster, peaking on day 5 instead of day 15. Because the study included only a couple of donors, the extent to which the findings can be generalized is limited. A small share of clonotypes occurred in both CD4 and CD8 compartments, likely arising from convergent recombination. Computational filtering was required because FACS-sorted repertoires could contain abundant contaminating clonotypes from the bulk population.

The meaning of the sample's treatment or condition label: live attenuated yellow fever vaccine strain. Two biological replicates of bulk PBMCs were collected at each blood-draw timepoint. PBMCs were isolated from peripheral blood using a standard Ficoll-Paque protocol. RNA was extracted with TriZol from bulk PBMCs, CD4 and CD8 fractions, and dextramer-positive and dextramer-negative fractions. The CDR3 starts with the cysteine, ends with the phenylalanine, and has 13 residues. Of all the DNA, just the CDR3 is kept, 39 bases in frame from base 1. CDR1 and CDR2 were assigned from the germline V gene as MDHEN and SYDVKM. Cut back by 5 bases and 2 bases, the V and J ends lie 7 bases apart.

Rearrangement joined TRBV28 to TRBJ2-4, with a weak D call of TRBD1 (6 bases match). The material was PBMCs, obtained 15 days after the yellow fever booster vaccination. The TCR comes from a man younger than 35 who received the YFV17D yellow fever vaccine. CDR3 reads: CASSGGTKNIQYF. The nucleotides read TGTGCCAGCAGTGGGGGCACCAAAAACATTCAGTACTTC.